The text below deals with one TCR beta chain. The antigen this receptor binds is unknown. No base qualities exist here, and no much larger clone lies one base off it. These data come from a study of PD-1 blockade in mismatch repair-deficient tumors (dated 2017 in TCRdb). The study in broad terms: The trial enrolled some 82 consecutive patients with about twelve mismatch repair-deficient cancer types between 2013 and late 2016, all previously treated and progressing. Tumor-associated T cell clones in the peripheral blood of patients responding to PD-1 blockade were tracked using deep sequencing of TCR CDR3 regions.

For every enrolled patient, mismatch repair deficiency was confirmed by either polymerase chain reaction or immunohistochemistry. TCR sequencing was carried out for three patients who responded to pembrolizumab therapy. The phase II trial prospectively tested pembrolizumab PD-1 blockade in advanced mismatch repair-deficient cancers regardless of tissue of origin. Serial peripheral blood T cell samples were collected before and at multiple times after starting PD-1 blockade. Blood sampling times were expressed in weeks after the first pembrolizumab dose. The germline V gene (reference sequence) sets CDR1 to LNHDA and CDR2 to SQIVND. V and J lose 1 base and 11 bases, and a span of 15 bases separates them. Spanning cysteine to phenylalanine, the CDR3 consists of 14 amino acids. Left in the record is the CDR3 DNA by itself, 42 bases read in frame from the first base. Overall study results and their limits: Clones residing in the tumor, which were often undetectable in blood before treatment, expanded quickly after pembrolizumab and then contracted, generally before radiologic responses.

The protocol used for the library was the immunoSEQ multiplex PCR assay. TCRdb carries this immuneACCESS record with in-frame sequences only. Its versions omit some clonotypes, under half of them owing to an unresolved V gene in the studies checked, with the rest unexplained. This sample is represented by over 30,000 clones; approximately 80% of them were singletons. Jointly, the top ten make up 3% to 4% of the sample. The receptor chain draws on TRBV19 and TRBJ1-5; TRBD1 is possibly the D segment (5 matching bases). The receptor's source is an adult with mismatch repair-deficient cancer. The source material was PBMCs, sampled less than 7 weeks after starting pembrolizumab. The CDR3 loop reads CASSIGPGSVAQHF. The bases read TGTGCCAGTAGTATAGGTCCAGGGTCGGTGGCCCAGCATTTT.